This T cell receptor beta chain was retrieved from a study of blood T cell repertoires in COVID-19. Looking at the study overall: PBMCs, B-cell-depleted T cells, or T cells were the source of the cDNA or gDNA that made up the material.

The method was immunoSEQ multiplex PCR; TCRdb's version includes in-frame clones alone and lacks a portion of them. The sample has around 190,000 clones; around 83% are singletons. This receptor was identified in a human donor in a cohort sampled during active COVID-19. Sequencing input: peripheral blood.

DNA of the CDR3: TGTGCCAGCAGCCCCACAGGGCGCTCTAACTATGGCTACACCTTC. Its translation is CASSPTGRSNYGYTF. This rearrangement joins TRBV28 to TRBJ1-2, with D maybe TRBD1 (6 bases). This CDR3 has 15 residues. CDR1 is MDHEN and CDR2 is SYDVKM in the germline V gene. V lost 6 bases and J lost 0, with 14 bases in between.